This T cell receptor (beta chain) was found in a study of shared clonotypes between healthy human individuals. Each subset's genomic DNA was split evenly across several immunoSEQ plates. Some clones are missing from TCRdb's copy, which holds only in-frame ones; the method was immunoSEQ multiplex PCR. This table has 900,000 to 1,200,000 clones, approximately 78% appearing once. With 5 bases clipped from V and 4 bases from J, the junction kept 15 bases outside the gene matches. The CDR3 spans 18 residues. Germline V gives CDR1 SEHNR, CDR2 FQNEAQ (reference sequence). This clone showed up just once. The receptor's source is a man in his late teens or twenties in good health. Some clones in this sample may be carry-over from other donors' samples. This chain joins TRBV7-9 and TRBJ2-1; 9 bases agree with TRBD2. Sequenced: memory CD4+ T cells from PBMCs. The sample's subset: CD45RA-negative fraction. CDR3 bases: TGTGCCAGCAGCAAGATTACAGGGGCGGGAGGGCCTTACAATGAGCAGTTCTTC. Its translation is CASSKITGAGGPYNEQFF. The full variable domain, in which reference TRBV7-9 and TRBJ2-1 provide the parts outside the CDR3, is DTGVSQNPRHKITKRGQNVTFRCDPISEHNRLYWYRQTLGQGPEFLTYFQNEAQLEKSRLLSDRFSAERPKGSFSTLEIQRTEQGDSAMYLCASSKITGAGGPYNEQFFGPGTRLTVL.